This T cell receptor (beta chain) comes out of a study of CD8+CD57+ T cells in acquired aplastic anemia. Genomic DNA was employed as the template in profiling TCR beta VDJ and CDR3. TCRdb reprocessed the reads via MiXCR and lists one record per CDR3 protein. The data show approximately 180,000 distinct CDR3 sequences, with roughly 63% seen just once and about 42% held by the top ten. Germline CDR1 is SGHKS and CDR2 is YYEKEE (reference sequence). CDR3 length: 13 amino acids. The J segment lost 2 bases and the V segment lost 7 bases, leaving 5 bases of the junction unmatched. Patients chosen for sequencing had shown CD8+CD57+ cell expansion by flow cytometry. This clonotype has a handful of counts.

The sample comprised sorted CD4+, CD8+, or CD8+CD57+ T cells (not recorded which) from PBMCs. The sequence was obtained from a human donor with aplastic anemia. The rearrangement joins TRBV5-5 to TRBJ2-5, with TRBD1 matching over 7 bases. The CDR3 loop is CASGVGQQETQYF. The CDR3 bases are TGTGCCAGCGGCGTGGGACAGCAAGAGACCCAGTACTTC.